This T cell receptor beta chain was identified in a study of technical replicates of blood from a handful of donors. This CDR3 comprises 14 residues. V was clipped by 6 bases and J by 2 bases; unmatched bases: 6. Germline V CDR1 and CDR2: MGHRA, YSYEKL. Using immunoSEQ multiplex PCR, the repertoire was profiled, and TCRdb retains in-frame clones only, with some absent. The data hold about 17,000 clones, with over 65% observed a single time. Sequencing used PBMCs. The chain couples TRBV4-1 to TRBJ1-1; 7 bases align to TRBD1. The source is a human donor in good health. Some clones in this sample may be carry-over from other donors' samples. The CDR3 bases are TGCGCCAGCAGAGACGGGACAGTTAACACTGAAGCTTTCTTT. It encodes CASRDGTVNTEAFF.